This T cell receptor beta chain was identified in a study of blood T cell repertoires in COVID-19. Overall study: COVID-19 samples from acute and convalescent phases originated in the United States, Italy and Spain. Sample material is recorded as cDNA or gDNA derived from T cells, B-cell-depleted T cells, or PBMCs.

Method: immunoSEQ multiplex PCR; TCRdb's copy keeps in-frame clones and lacks some. Of around 140,000 clones listed, roughly 83% are singletons. This clone showed up just once. Germline V gives CDR1 LGHDT, CDR2 YNNKEL (reference sequence). V was shortened by 0 bases and J by 5 bases, with 11 bases between the two germline ends. CDR3 length: 15 residues. The chain recombines TRBV3-1 (or the pseudogene TRBV3-2) with TRBJ2-1, with D perhaps TRBD1 (6 bases). The origin of this receptor is a man in his sixties with acute or convalescent COVID-19. Sequenced: peripheral blood. The CDR3 DNA sequence: TGTGCCAGCAGCCAAGATGTGGGACAACACAATGAGCAGTTCTTC. The encoded protein is CASSQDVGQHNEQFF.